This TCR beta chain was recorded in a study of T cells expressing NK-cell markers. Background on the study: The eight sequenced donors comprised seven who were HCMV-seropositive and one who was seronegative.

Germline lookup yields CDR1 SGHTA and CDR2 FQGNSA. The CDR3 is 18 amino acids. Reprocessing the 5' RACE reads, TCRdb reports a single entry for every CDR3 protein and omits DNA. The data show about 260,000 distinct CDR3 sequences, and the top ten clones hold about 0.39%. This sequence joins TRBV7-2 and TRBJ2-2; TCRdb picks TRBD2, but there is no DNA to check that call. The receptor comes from a young man in good health. Material for sequencing was blood T cells: a sorted CD56 or NKG2C T cell subset, CD4+ or CD8+ T cells, or bulk PBMC T cells (not recorded which). The CDR3 loop reads CASSLAPSGRVNTGELFF.